This entry lists 29 T cell receptor beta chains sequenced from one sample in a study of chemoradiotherapy in HPV16-positive cancers. Only in-frame clones appear in the TCRdb table, and some are missing; sequencing was by immunoSEQ multiplex PCR. The sample has fewer than 40,000 clones; just under 80% are singletons. Sequencing used blood, obtained from a patient who underwent chemoradiotherapy. The receptor source for this set is a human donor with HPV-associated anogenital cancer.

The CDR3: CASSYQTGGTGELFF. For the CDR3, the DNA is TGTGCCAGCAGTTATCAGACGGGGGGTACCGGGGAGCTGTTTTTT. The chain carries TRBV6-5 and TRBJ2-2; TRBD2 matches at 7 bases. The CDR3 has 15 residues. The ends lost 3 bases at V and 5 bases at J; junction bases unmatched: 6. Germline V CDR1 and CDR2: MNHEY, SVGAGI.

This clone is a singleton in its sample. The chain recombines TRBV6-5 with TRBJ2-1, with 11 bases fitting TRBD1. V dropped 5 bases and J dropped 5; count of bases not matched to a gene: 5. Germline-derived CDR1 and CDR2 are MNHEY and SVGAGI. The CDR3 is made up of 15 amino acids. CDR3 DNA sequence: TGTGCCAGCAGTACCGGGACAGGGGGTAACAATGAGCAGTTCTTC. Its protein is CASSTGTGGNNEQFF.

V usage is TRBV7-3 and J usage is TRBJ1-1; D uncertain. The germline gives CDR1 SGHTA, CDR2 FQGTGA. The V gene lost 4 bases and the J gene lost 1 base, with 7 bases spanning the gap. The CDR3 runs to 13 residues. CDR3: CASSSMGNTEAFF. The CDR3 coding sequence is TGTGCCAGCAGCTCAATGGGGAACACTGAAGCTTTCTTT.

V usage is TRBV6-5 and J usage is TRBJ2-5, with TRBD1 matching over 11 bases. With 2 bases clipped from V and 5 bases from J, the junction kept 7 bases outside the gene matches. The CDR3 has 16 amino acids. CDR1 is MNHEY, CDR2 SVGAGI, per germline. CDR3 region: CASSYGQGASRETQYF. CDR3 in DNA: TGTGCCAGCAGTTACGGACAGGGGGCGAGTAGGGAGACCCAGTACTTC.

The rearrangement joins TRBV7-3 to TRBJ2-6, with D perhaps TRBD2 (6 bases). V was pared by 5 bases and J by 11 bases, with 16 bases between. The CDR3 runs 14 residues. Germline V gene lookup returns CDR1 SGHTA and CDR2 FQGTGA. CDR3 region: CASSHPGGYDVLTF. The DNA for the CDR3 is TGTGCCAGCAGCCACCCCGGGGGATACGACGTCCTGACTTTC.

This clone was counted only a few times. This chain connects TRBV18 to TRBJ2-7; D perhaps matches TRBD1 (5 bases). Germline CDR1 is KGHSH and CDR2 is LQKENI. V was cut by 3 bases and J by 7 bases, with 10 bases left in between. The CDR3 spans 12 residues. The CDR3 spells CASSPQGGEQYF. CDR3 nucleotides: TGTGCCAGCTCACCCCAGGGTGGTGAGCAGTACTTC.

This chain joins TRBV7-3 and TRBJ2-3; 11 nucleotides agree with TRBD2. CDR1 and CDR2 from the germline V gene are SGHTA and FQGTGA. The CDR3 has 15 amino acids. V lost 5 bases to trimming and J lost 1 base; unmatched junction nucleotides: 2. The CDR3 loop reads CASSPTSGGTDTQYF. In nucleotides, the CDR3 is TGTGCCAGCAGCCCGACTAGCGGGGGCACAGATACGCAGTATTTT.

The J gene is TRBJ1-3, the V gene TRBV7-8; 10 bases are a match to TRBD1. The germline CDR1 and CDR2 sequences are SGHVS and FQNEAQ. This CDR3 contains 18 residues. The V gene end was trimmed by 1 base and the J gene end by 0 bases; junction bases not matched to a gene: 6. The CDR3 protein is CASSLGVWTGGSGNTIYF. The CDR3 bases are TGTGCCAGCAGCTTAGGTGTGTGGACAGGGGGCTCTGGAAACACCATATATTTT.

This sequence joins TRBV1 and TRBJ2-1. TRBV1 is annotated as a pseudogene. This CDR3 has 16 amino acids. The CDR3 here is CTSSHPPQDSGNEQFF. CDR3 DNA sequence: TGCACCAGCAGCCATCCACCGCAGGACAGCGGGAATGAGCAGTTCTTC.

This clone has just one count. The chain uses TRBV5-1 and TRBJ1-6, with D perhaps matching TRBD1 (5 bases). The CDR3 sequence is 16 residues long. Germline V CDR1 and CDR2: SGHRS, YFSETQ. V lost 4 bases to trimming and J lost 10 bases, with 21 bases between them. The CDR3 DNA is TGCGCCAGCAGCCCAGAATTCGGCAGGGTTCGGTCACCCCTCCACTTT. Translating it yields CASSPEFGRVRSPLHF.

The chain links TRBV16 to TRBJ1-2; D is unclear. V shed 1 base and J shed 3 bases, with 15 bases lying between them. The CDR3 spans 16 residues. Germline V lookup: CDR1 KGHSY, CDR2 FQNENV. In nucleotides, the CDR3 is TGTGCCAGCAGCCAATATGGCTCGGGCAAAGACTATGGCTACACCTTC. Its protein is CASSQYGSGKDYGYTF.

This chain connects TRBV10-3 to TRBJ1-1, with D unresolved. The CDR3 contains 14 residues. Germline CDR1 reads ENHRY; CDR2 reads SYGVKD. Trimming cost V 0 bases and J 6 bases, with 11 bases left between them. The CDR3 here is CAISESTDISEAFF. The CDR3, as DNA: TGTGCCATCAGTGAGTCGACTGACATTTCTGAAGCTTTCTTT.

This sequence joins TRBV29-1 and TRBJ2-3; no reliable D call. The CDR3 is 14 amino acids. CDR1 SQVTM and CDR2 ANQGSEA come from the germline V gene. V lost 3 bases to trimming and J lost 0 bases, with 10 bases between them. DNA of the CDR3: TGCAGCGTTGATTCACAGTTAAGCACAGATACGCAGTATTTT. Residues: CSVDSQLSTDTQYF.

The chain joins TRBV5-1 to TRBJ1-2, with D perhaps TRBD1 (6 bases). The length of the CDR3 is 14 residues. Germline assignment: CDR1 SGHRS and CDR2 YFSETQ. V gave up 4 bases and J gave up 8 bases, with 18 bases separating them. The CDR3 coding sequence is TGCGCCAGCAGCCCGGATGGAGGTGGGGGCGGCTACACCTTC. It specifies CASSPDGGGGGYTF.

The rearrangement links TRBV27 to TRBJ2-7; 8 nucleotides match TRBD1. This CDR3 is 18 amino acids long. Germline CDR1 and CDR2: MNHEY and SMNVEV (reference sequence). The V gene end was trimmed by 6 bases and the J gene end by 1 base; junction bases not matched to a gene: 17. The CDR3 reads CASSVTRVWTGKSYEQYF. The CDR3 nucleotides are TGTGCCAGCAGCGTGACACGTGTATGGACAGGGAAGTCCTACGAGCAGTACTTC.

The V call is TRBV7-6, the J call TRBJ1-2, with no clear D. Trimming cost V 5 bases and J 4 bases, with 20 bases left between them. This CDR3 spans 16 amino acids. Germline V lookup: CDR1 SGHVS, CDR2 FNYEAQ. DNA of the CDR3: TGTGCCAGCAGCCCCAGCAGTGGGTCGGCGGCCTATGGCTACACCTTC. It yields the protein CASSPSSGSAAYGYTF.

The chain joins TRBV5-1 to TRBJ2-2; D may be TRBD1 (5 bases). From germline, CDR1 is SGHRS and CDR2 YFSETQ. The V end lost 7 bases, the J end lost 2 bases, and 12 bases lay between the germline ends. This CDR3 is built from 14 residues. CDR3 in DNA: TGCGCCAGCCGCTACGGACAAAACACCGGGGAGCTGTTTTTT. It codes for CASRYGQNTGELFF.

The sample holds one count of this clone. The CDR3 sequence: CASSLSWQGASYEQYF. The DNA of the CDR3 is TGTGCCAGCAGTTTATCGTGGCAGGGGGCATCCTACGAGCAGTACTTC. V usage is TRBV27 and J usage is TRBJ2-7; the match to TRBD1 covers 8 bases. CDR1 is MNHEY, CDR2 SMNVEV, per germline (reference sequence). Trimming removed 0 bases from V and 1 base from J; junction bases left unmatched: 5. CDR3 length: 16 amino acids.

The J gene is TRBJ1-5, the V gene TRBV19, with D uncertain. This CDR3 spans 16 amino acids. CDR1 is LNHDA, CDR2 SQIVND, per germline (reference sequence). Trimming left V 6 bases short and J 4 bases short, with 19 bases between. The DNA of the CDR3 is TGTGCCAGTAGCCCCCTCCTGGGCAGCGAAAATCAGCCCCAGCATTTT. Encoded protein: CASSPLLGSENQPQHF.

This sequence joins TRBV5-1 and TRBJ2-2, with 7 bases lining up with TRBD2. The length of the CDR3 is 11 residues. Germline trimming cut 5 bases from V and 14 bases from J; bases unmatched to any gene: 6. Germline V gene lookup returns CDR1 SGHRS and CDR2 YFSETQ. As DNA, the CDR3 is TGCGCCAGCAGGGGAGGGACGGGCCTGTTTTTT. Protein product: CASRGGTGLFF.

The chain recombines TRBV10-1 with TRBJ1-1; TRBD1 is a possible D gene (6 bases). Per germline, CDR1 WNHNN and CDR2 SYGVQD (reference sequence). This CDR3 contains 16 residues. Trimming removed 4 bases from V and 2 bases from J, with 17 bases in between. The CDR3 bases are TGCGCCAGCAGTGGTGGGGCGGACAGTTTCAACACTGAAGCTTTCTTT. Protein sequence: CASSGGADSFNTEAFF.

The chain uses TRBV13 and TRBJ1-1, with D perhaps matching TRBD1 (5 bases). This CDR3 contains 14 residues. Deletions cut 2 bases from V and 1 base from J, with 8 bases between. The germline V gene encodes CDR1 PRHDT and CDR2 FYEKMQ (reference sequence). CDR3 in DNA: TGTGCCAGCAGCTTATTCGGGGGGAACACTGAAGCTTTCTTT. Translated, it gives CASSLFGGNTEAFF.

V usage is TRBV10-3 and J usage is TRBJ2-2, with D possibly being TRBD1 (6 bases). Germline CDR1 ENHRY, CDR2 SYGVKD. The CDR3 spans 15 residues. Trimming took 11 bases from V and 1 from J, leaving 17 bases between them. CDR3 nucleotides: TGTGCCGCCTCAGGACAGAAAAGGAACACCGGGGAGCTGTTTTTT. Translating gives CAASGQKRNTGELFF.

The chain employs TRBV15 and TRBJ2-1; 7 nucleotides align to TRBD2. J was trimmed by 14 bases and V by 0 bases; bases with no gene match: 4. Germline V gives CDR1 LNHNV, CDR2 YYDKDF (reference sequence). The CDR3 runs 12 residues. CDR3 sequence reads: CATSREKTSKFF. As DNA, the CDR3 is TGTGCCACCAGCAGAGAAAAGACTAGCAAGTTCTTC.

The chain employs TRBV27 and TRBJ2-7; tentatively, D is TRBD1 or TRBD2 (5 bases each). CDR3 length equals 13 residues. Trimming removed 8 bases at V and 2 bases at J, with 13 bases between. Germline CDR1 and CDR2: MNHEY and SMNVEV (reference sequence). The CDR3 nucleotides read TGTGCCAGCCTCGGCAGGGACCCCTACGAGCAGTACTTC. This codes for CASLGRDPYEQYF.

The V call is TRBV6-5, the J call TRBJ2-7; either TRBD1 or TRBD2 may fit D (5 bases each). The CDR3 runs 15 residues. V was pared by 0 bases and J by 3 bases, with 12 bases between. Looked up from germline, CDR1 is MNHEY and CDR2 is SVGAGI. CDR3 sequence: CASSYSGTSNYEQYF. The DNA for the CDR3 is TGTGCCAGCAGTTACTCGGGGACCAGCAACTACGAGCAGTACTTC.

The J gene is TRBJ2-7, the V gene TRBV11-2, with 8 bases aligning to TRBD1. V was clipped by 3 bases and J by 3 bases; unmatched bases: 7. The germline V gene encodes CDR1 SGHAT and CDR2 FQNNGV. The CDR3 totals 15 residues. CDR3 residues: CASSFPRGPFYEQYF. CDR3 DNA sequence: TGTGCCAGCAGCTTTCCCAGGGGGCCCTTCTACGAGCAGTACTTC.

The gene calls are TRBV2 and TRBJ2-6; D possibly corresponds to TRBD2 (5 bases). The CDR3 runs to 17 residues. Germline-derived CDR1 and CDR2 are SNHLY and FYNNEI. Trimming took 7 bases from V and 4 from J, leaving 20 bases between them. In DNA, the CDR3 is TGTGCCAGCATACCCAGTGCGGGTTTAAGGGGGGCCAACGTCCTGACTTTC. As protein: CASIPSAGLRGANVLTF.

The genes are TRBV19 and TRBJ2-3, with D perhaps matching TRBD1 (6 bases). CDR1 LNHDA and CDR2 SQIVND come from the germline V gene (reference sequence). Trimming took 6 bases from V and 0 from J, leaving 10 bases between them. The CDR3 totals 14 residues. The DNA for the CDR3 is TGTGCCAGTAGCCGACAGGCTAGCACAGATACGCAGTATTTT. Its protein product is CASSRQASTDTQYF. Full variable domain (missing parts from reference TRBV19 and TRBJ2-3): DGGITQSPKYLFRKEGQNVTLSCEQNLNHDAMYWYRQDPGQGLRLIYYSQIVNDFQKGDIAEGYSVSREKKESFPLTVTSAQKNPTAFYLCASSRQASTDTQYFGPGTRLTVL.